This is a list of T cell receptor beta chains from one sample in a study of OX40 agonist ivuxolimab in advanced cancers. TCRdb's table, derived via immunoSEQ multiplex PCR, lists solely in-frame clones and lacks some. The sample holds about 42,000 clones, about 86% seen once. The sample here was CD4+ or CD8+ T cells sorted from blood, taken in a trial of the OX40 agonist ivuxolimab. The source of these receptors is an adult with an advanced solid tumor such as melanoma, head and neck, liver or kidney cancer. Both conserved end residues are part of each CDR3. Fields, in order: J gene, clone size, D gene, V gene, CDR3 protein, CDR3 DNA. A D gene is named only where the DNA matches it firmly. Part of the rows lack a size; the others show once, few, many or a class for expanded clones.

TRBJ2-2 - - TRBV28 CASSFEFPYTGELFF TGTGCCAGCAGTTTTGAGTTTCCCTACACCGGGGAGCTGTTTTTT
TRBJ1-4 - TRBD1 TRBV28 CASTRTGVEKLFF TGTGCCAGCACACGGACAGGGGTTGAAAAACTGTTTTTT
TRBJ2-3 - TRBD2 TRBV4-3 CASSQKSSASGGLTQYF TGCGCCAGCAGCCAAAAATCTTCGGCTAGCGGAGGCCTAACGCAGTATTTT
TRBJ1-1 few - TRBV30 CAYLAGFNTEAFF TGTGCATATCTTGCGGGCTTTAACACTGAAGCTTTCTTT
TRBJ2-2 - - TRBV6-1 CASSELGWSTGELFF TGTGCCAGCAGTGAACTGGGATGGTCCACCGGGGAGCTGTTTTTT
TRBJ2-7 - - TRBV9 CASSPSQGALYEQYF TGTGCCAGCAGCCCGTCGCAGGGCGCGCTCTACGAGCAGTACTTC
TRBJ2-6 - - TRBV7-9 CASSLEVGEAGANVLTF TGTGCCAGCAGCTTGGAGGTGGGGGAGGCTGGGGCCAACGTCCTGACTTTC
TRBJ1-2 - - TRBV28 CASSLRAKGPGYTF TGTGCCAGCAGTTTACGGGCGAAGGGCCCTGGCTACACCTTC
TRBJ2-5 - TRBD2 TRBV11-1 CASSPAGVQETQYF TGTGCCAGCAGCCCAGCGGGGGTACAAGAGACCCAGTACTTC
TRBJ2-3 - - TRBV28 CASSSPRQDLTDTQYF TGTGCCAGCAGTTCCCCGAGGCAGGACTTAACAGATACGCAGTATTTT
TRBJ1-1 - TRBD1 TRBV9 CASSSQGAPVNTEAFF TGTGCCAGCAGCTCCCAGGGGGCTCCGGTGAACACTGAAGCTTTCTTT
TRBJ2-2 once - TRBV5-4 CASSFAGGYTGELFF TGTGCCAGCAGCTTCGCAGGGGGGTACACCGGGGAGCTGTTTTTT
TRBJ2-5 - TRBD2 TRBV7-9 CASSPRLSGGSQETQYF TGTGCCAGCAGCCCCCGACTTAGCGGGGGGTCTCAAGAGACCCAGTACTTC
TRBJ2-7 - - TRBV29-1 CSVEMLGTQRQYEQYF TGCAGCGTTGAAATGTTGGGAACGCAGAGGCAGTACGAGCAGTACTTC
TRBJ1-3 - - TRBV7-9 CASSSPPGPPSSGNTIYF TGTGCCAGCAGCTCCCCTCCGGGACCCCCCAGCTCTGGAAACACCATATATTTT
TRBJ2-3 - - TRBV12-5 CASGLVSGARHTQYF TGTGCTAGTGGTTTGGTTTCCGGGGCCCGGCATACGCAGTATTTT
TRBJ2-3 - - TRBV19 CASTGTRFTDTQYF TGTGCCAGTACGGGGACCAGATTTACAGATACGCAGTATTTT
TRBJ2-2 - - TRBV19 CASSGKGIGELFF TGTGCCAGTAGCGGTAAGGGAATCGGGGAGCTGTTTTTT
TRBJ1-1 - - TRBV28 CASKDPGNTEAFF TGTGCCAGCAAGGACCCGGGGAACACTGAAGCTTTCTTT
TRBJ2-1 - - TRBV28 CASSPGQYNEQFF TGTGCCAGCAGTCCCGGACAATACAATGAGCAGTTCTTC
TRBJ1-6 - - TRBV5-1 CASSSSGSSYNSPLHF TGCGCCAGCAGCTCCTCGGGCTCCTCCTATAATTCACCCCTCCACTTT
TRBJ1-2 - TRBD1 TRBV28 CASSLRQGAGGYTF TGTGCCAGCAGTTTGAGACAGGGGGCGGGGGGCTACACCTTC
TRBJ1-2 few - TRBV7-6 CASSLEETGGVGYTF TGTGCCAGCAGCTTAGAGGAGACGGGCGGCGTCGGCTACACCTTC
TRBJ1-4 - - TRBV9 CASSSRENDEKLFF TGTGCCAGCAGCAGCCGGGAAAACGATGAAAAACTGTTTTTT
TRBJ1-2 once TRBD1 TRBV19 CASSPQGAVGYTF TGTGCCAGTAGTCCCCAGGGGGCGGTTGGCTACACCTTC
TRBJ2-7 - TRBD1 TRBV6-1 CASSRTGFYEQYF TGTGCCAGCAGTAGGACAGGGTTCTACGAGCAGTACTTC
TRBJ1-3 - TRBD1 TRBV2 CASDGDREGLSGNTIYF TGTGCCAGCGACGGGGACAGGGAAGGGCTCTCTGGAAACACCATATATTTT
TRBJ2-1 - TRBD2 TRBV4-1 CASSQHMSSSGGSYNEQFF TGCGCCAGCAGCCAACATATGTCGTCTAGCGGGGGCTCCTACAATGAGCAGTTCTTC
TRBJ1-1 - - TRBV6-5 CASSYTGNTEAFF TGTGCCAGCAGTTACACAGGGAACACTGAAGCTTTCTTT
TRBJ2-7 - - TRBV12-5 CASGQSYEQYF TGTGCTAGTGGTCAGAGCTACGAGCAGTACTTC
TRBJ1-5 medium-sized - TRBV7-9 CASSPGLDSNQPQHF TGTGCCAGCAGCCCAGGACTTGATAGCAATCAGCCCCAGCATTTT
TRBJ2-5 - TRBD2 TRBV9 CASSGMGLAGGETQYF TGTGCCAGCAGCGGCATGGGACTAGCGGGCGGAGAGACCCAGTACTTC
TRBJ2-2 - - TRBV5-1 CASSDTGELFF TGCGCCAGCTCCGACACCGGGGAGCTGTTTTTT
TRBJ1-2 - - TRBV4-3 CASSPVRAATNYGYTF TGCGCCAGCAGCCCGGTCAGGGCAGCTACTAACTATGGCTACACCTTC
TRBJ2-7 - - TRBV5-1 CASSFEAGRNEQYF TGCGCCAGCAGCTTTGAAGCAGGGAGAAACGAGCAGTACTTC